These 27 T cell receptor beta chains were all obtained from the same sample, sequenced in a study of cytomegalovirus exposure and HLA in healthy donors. In the PCR, 60 Vbeta and 13 Jbeta primers were used. TCRdb's table, derived via immunoSEQ multiplex PCR, lists solely in-frame clones and lacks some. The sample carries 40,000 to 45,000 clones, roughly half recorded once. Sample: PBMCs. The receptors stem from a human donor in good health.

The rearrangement links TRBV15 to TRBJ2-3; 9 bases fit TRBD2. In germline, CDR1 is LNHNV, CDR2 YYDKDF (reference sequence). The V segment lost 7 bases and the J segment 1 base; nucleotides outside the gene matches: 15. The CDR3 is 18 residues long. DNA of the CDR3: TGTGCCACCACTCCCGCCCGAGGGCGGGGGGGCCGCACAGATACGCAGTATTTT. It specifies CATTPARGRGGRTDTQYF.

J is TRBJ2-7 and V is TRBV5-1; TRBD2 matches at 8 bases. The CDR3 spans 13 residues. The germline V gene encodes CDR1 SGHRS and CDR2 YFSETQ. The V and J ends lost 4 bases and 3 bases, in that order; junction bases with no gene match: 3. As DNA, the CDR3 is TGCGCCAGCAGCAATAGCGGGGACTACGAGCAGTACTTC. Its protein product is CASSNSGDYEQYF.

This clone has more than one count but fewer than ten. The CDR3 DNA reads as TGTGCCAGCAGTCGGGCCGGGACTGTTGCAGATACGCAGTATTTT. As protein: CASSRAGTVADTQYF. The chain links TRBV27 to TRBJ2-3; TRBD2 is a possible D gene (6 bases). With 5 bases removed from V and 4 bases from J, the gap between germline ends came to 16 bases. The CDR3 covers 15 residues. The V gene's germline CDR1 is MNHEY and CDR2 SMNVEV (reference sequence).

The chain combines TRBV5-1 with TRBJ2-3; 14 bases are shared with TRBD2. This CDR3 region has 17 residues. The germline CDR1 and CDR2 sequences are SGHRS and YFSETQ. With 4 bases clipped from V and 3 bases from J, the junction kept 7 bases outside the gene matches. The CDR3 coding sequence is TGCGCCAGCAGCCTCGGGACTAGCGGGAGAATAACAGATACGCAGTATTTT. Translating gives CASSLGTSGRITDTQYF.

V gene TRBV4-3 combines with J gene TRBJ2-4, with D possibly TRBD2 on 5 matching bases. With 0 bases removed from V and 0 bases from J, the gap between germline ends came to 12 bases. The germline V gene encodes CDR1 LGHNA and CDR2 YSLEER. The CDR3 covers 17 residues. CDR3 sequence (DNA): TGCGCCAGCAGCCAAGATCTAGCTTCGGTAGCCAAAAACATTCAGTACTTC. Protein: CASSQDLASVAKNIQYF.

The V gene is TRBV7-3, the J gene TRBJ1-1, with a weak D call TRBD1 (6 bases). This CDR3 comprises 14 residues. V was cut by 5 bases and J by 6 bases, with 16 bases left in between. CDR1 and CDR2 (germline): SGHTA, FQGTGA. The CDR3, as DNA: TGTGCCAGCAGCGGGAGGGGGTCAAGACCTGAAGCTTTCTTT. Translated: CASSGRGSRPEAFF.

The chain joins TRBV7-3 to TRBJ1-1; a possible D gene is TRBD1 (5 bases). Germline V CDR1 and CDR2: SGHTA, FQGTGA. The CDR3 is 15 residues long. Trimming stripped 5 bases from V and 1 base from J, with 14 bases between. In nucleotides, the CDR3 is TGTGCCAGCAGCCCTTATACAGGTCGGAACACTGAAGCTTTCTTT. It codes for CASSPYTGRNTEAFF. The entire variable domain, with the rest obtained from reference TRBV7-3 and TRBJ1-1, is as follows: GAGVSQTPSNKVTEKGKYVELRCDPISGHTALYWYRQSLGQGPEFLIYFQGTGAADDSGLPNDRFFAVRPEGSVSTLKIQRTERGDSAVYLCASSPYTGRNTEAFFGQGTRLTVV.

This clone was detected a few times. This chain connects TRBV2 to TRBJ2-1, with 7 bases aligning to TRBD1. CDR1 and CDR2 (germline): SNHLY, FYNNEI. CDR3 size: 15 residues. V lost 5 bases, J lost 2 bases, and 6 bases stayed unmatched. CDR3 sequence reads: CASSLRQGPYNEQFF. In nucleotides, the CDR3 is TGTGCCAGCAGTCTAAGACAGGGACCCTACAATGAGCAGTTCTTC.

About this clone itself: One junction end disagrees with the germline gene, perhaps due to a read error. This sequence joins TRBV4-3 and TRBJ1-1, with 7 bases that match TRBD1. The CDR3 totals 14 residues. CDR1 and CDR2 from the germline V gene are LGHNA and YSLEER. This CDR3 reads CAGSRGDSEVEAFF. The DNA for the CDR3 is TGCGCCGGCAGCCGGGGGGACAGCGAAGTTGAAGCTTTCTTT.

This rearrangement joins TRBV6-5 to TRBJ2-7; 7 bases map to TRBD1. Germline assignment: CDR1 MNHEY and CDR2 SVGAGI. Trimming at V came to 9 bases and at J to 4 bases, leaving 12 bases not matched to a gene. The CDR3 sequence is 14 residues long. In nucleotides, the CDR3 is TGTGCCAGTTCACAGGGGACCGCTGGGTACGAGCAGTACTTC. It translates to CASSQGTAGYEQYF.

In this sample, this clone turned up a few times. The chain uses TRBV7-3 and TRBJ2-2, with D perhaps matching TRBD1 (5 bases). The CDR3 runs 16 residues. With 2 bases removed from V and 2 bases from J, the gap between germline ends came to 12 bases. The germline CDR1 and CDR2 sequences are SGHTA and FQGTGA. The DNA for the CDR3 is TGTGCCAGCAGCTTAGTCTCAGGGCTAAACACCGGGGAGCTGTTTTTT. This encodes CASSLVSGLNTGELFF.

J is TRBJ1-5 and V is TRBV18; D is unresolved. The CDR3 sequence is 13 residues long. Germline assignment: CDR1 KGHSH and CDR2 LQKENI. Trimming left V 6 bases short and J 3 bases short, with 9 bases between. The CDR3 DNA follows: TGTGCCAGCTCGGTGCAGAACAATCAGCCCCAGCATTTT. It yields the protein CASSVQNNQPQHF.

The chain carries TRBV7-8 and TRBJ2-2; 11 bases match TRBD2. Germline CDR1 SGHVS, CDR2 FQNEAQ. This CDR3 has 19 amino acids. J was trimmed by 0 bases and V by 2 bases; bases with no gene match: 8. The CDR3 bases are TGTGCCAGCAGCTTAAGGCCTAGCGGGAGGTTAGCGAACACCGGGGAGCTGTTTTTT. Protein sequence: CASSLRPSGRLANTGELFF.

This clone was seen a handful of times. The rearrangement joins TRBV18 to TRBJ2-1, with TRBD2 identical over 10 bases. With 3 bases clipped from V and 9 bases from J, the junction kept 8 bases outside the gene matches. The CDR3 has 15 residues. Germline CDR1 reads KGHSH; CDR2 reads LQKENI. CDR3 amino acids: CASSPLAGGEFEQFF. CDR3 bases: TGTGCCAGCTCACCCTTAGCGGGAGGCGAGTTTGAGCAGTTCTTC.

For this clone: An end of the junction does not agree with germline; a read error may underlie this. The chain carries TRBV18 and TRBJ1-5, with TRBD1 identical over 8 bases. The CDR3 runs 17 residues. Germline assignment: CDR1 KGHSH and CDR2 LQKENI. The CDR3 loop is CASPPEQGVWSNQPQHF. The CDR3, as DNA: TGTGCCAGCCCACCAGAACAGGGGGTATGGAGCAATCAGCCCCAGCATTTT.

This rearrangement joins TRBV18 to TRBJ2-4; weak D call: TRBD1 (6 bases). V was trimmed by 6 bases and J by 0 bases, leaving 15 bases between them. Germline assignment: CDR1 KGHSH and CDR2 LQKENI. The CDR3 covers 16 residues. The CDR3: CASSYNRALAKNIQYF. CDR3 DNA sequence: TGTGCCAGCTCGTATAACAGGGCGCTAGCCAAAAACATTCAGTACTTC.

The sample holds a few counts of this clone. The CDR3 region is CASSTGGAEQYF. The DNA for the CDR3 is TGTGCCAGCAGCACGGGAGGAGCCGAGCAGTACTTC. V gene TRBV5-6 combines with J gene TRBJ2-7, with TRBD2 identical over 7 bases. Germline-derived CDR1 and CDR2 are SGHDT and YYEEEE. This CDR3 is built from 12 residues. With V trimmed by 4 bases and J by 6 bases, 4 bases remained unmatched.

Turning to this clone: The junction does not match germline at one end; this may be a read error. The rearrangement joins TRBV7-9 to TRBJ2-7, with 10 bases matching TRBD1. The CDR3 totals 14 residues. CDR1 and CDR2 from the germline V gene are SEHNR and FQNEAQ (reference sequence). The CDR3 DNA reads TGTGTCAGCAGCCGGAGACAGGGGGCGGGGGAGCAGTACTTC. Residues: CVSSRRQGAGEQYF.

V and J are TRBV27 and TRBJ2-1; 11 bases fit TRBD2. The germline CDR1 and CDR2 sequences are MNHEY and SMNVEV (reference sequence). V dropped 2 bases and J dropped 6; count of bases not matched to a gene: 6. The CDR3 extends over 16 amino acids. In DNA form, the CDR3 reads TGTGCCAGCAGTTTAAGGGTAGCGGGGGGGCTCAATGAGCAGTTCTTC. This sequence encodes CASSLRVAGGLNEQFF.

This sequence joins TRBV7-2 and TRBJ1-2, with a tentative D call TRBD1 (6 bases). The CDR3 extends over 16 amino acids. Looked up from germline, CDR1 is SGHTA and CDR2 is FQGNSA. Trimming took 2 bases from V and 1 from J, leaving 14 bases between them. In DNA, the CDR3 is TGTGCCAGCAGCTTAAAAGGGGGACAATTTAACTATGGCTACACCTTC. Protein: CASSLKGGQFNYGYTF.

The rearrangement links TRBV10-3 to TRBJ2-3, with 16 bases lining up with TRBD2. The CDR3 has 19 amino acids. Germline trimming cut 5 bases from V and 2 bases from J; bases unmatched to any gene: 10. Germline CDR1 and CDR2: ENHRY and SYGVKD. DNA for the CDR3: TGTGCCATCAGTCCCCCGGGACTAGCGGGGGGGCGAGACACAGATACGCAGTATTTT. Amino acids: CAISPPGLAGGRDTDTQYF.

The V gene is TRBV6-5, the J gene TRBJ1-3, with D possibly TRBD1 on 5 matching bases. CDR3 length equals 15 residues. Trimming left V 2 bases short and J 0 bases short, with 8 bases between. Germline V gives CDR1 MNHEY, CDR2 SVGAGI. DNA for the CDR3: TGTGCCAGCAGTTACGGGGGGATCTCTGGAAACACCATATATTTT. Translated: CASSYGGISGNTIYF.

The chain combines TRBV11-2 with TRBJ2-1; 12 bases are a match to TRBD2. The CDR3 covers 17 residues. With 2 bases clipped from V and 6 bases from J, the junction kept 8 bases outside the gene matches. In germline, CDR1 is SGHAT, CDR2 FQNNGV. CDR3 sequence reads: CASSLISTSGGPNEQFF. The CDR3 DNA follows: TGTGCCAGCAGCTTAATTAGTACTAGCGGGGGGCCCAATGAGCAGTTCTTC.

The chain has TRBV9 and TRBJ2-5; D is perhaps TRBD2 (5 bases). The assigned J gene may be wrong: the sequence end matches TRBJ2-7 better. CDR3 size: 12 residues. Per germline, CDR1 SGDLS and CDR2 YYNGEE. The CDR3 bases are TGTGCCAGCAGCGCTGGAGGCTACGAGCAGTACTTC. Its protein product is CASSAGGYEQYF.

The chain couples TRBV5-1 to TRBJ2-5; the match to TRBD2 covers 9 bases. Germline lookup yields CDR1 SGHRS and CDR2 YFSETQ. The CDR3 sequence is 14 residues long. V trimming: 6 bases; J trimming: 4 bases; junction bases outside the gene matches: 7. CDR3 nucleotides: TGCGCCAGCACATGGGGTAGCGGGGGAGAGACCCAGTACTTC. Translation gives CASTWGSGGETQYF.

The J gene is TRBJ1-2, the V gene TRBV6-5, with D perhaps TRBD1 (6 bases). Per the germline V gene, CDR1 is MNHEY and CDR2 is SVGAGI. This CDR3 is built from 15 residues. V lost 6 bases to trimming and J lost 2 bases, with 16 bases between them. Written as DNA, the CDR3 is TGTGCCAGCAGCCGTGGGGACATTGGCAACTATGGCTACACCTTC. Amino acids: CASSRGDIGNYGYTF.

This clone was observed a handful of times. V gene TRBV19 combines with J gene TRBJ2-7, with D perhaps TRBD1 (5 bases). The CDR3 length is 13 residues. CDR1 is LNHDA, CDR2 SQIVND, per germline (reference sequence). The germline V and J ends were trimmed by 7 bases and 1 base, with 11 bases remaining between them. CDR3 DNA: TGTGCCAGTACCCCCGACAGTTCCTACGAGCAGTACTTC. It codes for CASTPDSSYEQYF.